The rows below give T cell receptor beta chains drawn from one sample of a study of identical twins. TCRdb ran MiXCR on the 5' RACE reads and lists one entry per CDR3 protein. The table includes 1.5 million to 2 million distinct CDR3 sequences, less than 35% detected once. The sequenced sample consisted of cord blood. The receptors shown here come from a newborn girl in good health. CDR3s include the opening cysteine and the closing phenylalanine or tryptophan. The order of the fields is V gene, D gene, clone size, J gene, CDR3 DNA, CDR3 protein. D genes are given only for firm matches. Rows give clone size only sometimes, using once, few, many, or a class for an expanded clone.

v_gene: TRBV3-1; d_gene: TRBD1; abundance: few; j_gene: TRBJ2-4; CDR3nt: TGTGCCAGCAGCCAAGATGGGACAGGACCCAAAAACATTCAGTACTTC; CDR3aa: CASSQDGTGPKNIQYF
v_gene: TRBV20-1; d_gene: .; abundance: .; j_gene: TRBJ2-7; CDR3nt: TGCAGTGCTAGAGATGAGACAGGCGACTACGAGCAGTACTTC; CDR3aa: CSARDETGDYEQYF
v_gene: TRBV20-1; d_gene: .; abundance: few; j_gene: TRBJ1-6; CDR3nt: TGCAGTGCTGCCGGATCGGGGAGGTTGAATTCACCCCTCCACTTT; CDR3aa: CSAAGSGRLNSPLHF
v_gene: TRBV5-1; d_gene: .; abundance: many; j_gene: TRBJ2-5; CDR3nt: TGCGCCAGCAGCTTTACAGGGCGAGAGACCCAGTACTTC; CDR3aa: CASSFTGRETQYF
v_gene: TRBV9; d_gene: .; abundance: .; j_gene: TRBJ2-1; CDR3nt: TGTGCCGGCAGCGACCGTCTTAGGAGCTCCTACAATGAGCAGTTCTTC; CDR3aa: CAGSDRLRSSYNEQFF
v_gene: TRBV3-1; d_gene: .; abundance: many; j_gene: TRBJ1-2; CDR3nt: TGTGCCAGCAGCCAAGGCACGGGGGGCTACACCTTC; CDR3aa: CASSQGTGGYTF
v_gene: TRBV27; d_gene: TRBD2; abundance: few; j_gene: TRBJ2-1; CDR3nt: TGTGCCAGCAGTCCCACGACTAGCGGGAGAAGGCATGAGCAGTTCTTC; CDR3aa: CASSPTTSGRRHEQFF
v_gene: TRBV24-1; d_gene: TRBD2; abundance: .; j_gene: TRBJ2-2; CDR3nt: TGTGCCACCAGTGAACTAGCGGGAGGGCAAGGCGGGGAGCTGTTTTTT; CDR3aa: CATSELAGGQGGELFF
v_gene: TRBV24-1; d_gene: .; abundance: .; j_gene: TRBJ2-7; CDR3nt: TGTGCCACCAGTGGGACTGGGCTAGCGAGCTCCTACAATGAGCAGTACTTC; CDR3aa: CATSGTGLASSYNEQYF
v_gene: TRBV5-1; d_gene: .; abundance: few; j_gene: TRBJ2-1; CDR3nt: TGCGCCAGCAGCTTCCTATCGGGCCACTACAATGAGCAGTTCTTC; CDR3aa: CASSFLSGHYNEQFF
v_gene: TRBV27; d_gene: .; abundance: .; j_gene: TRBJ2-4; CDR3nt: TGTGCCGGGAATCGAGGGACATCTAACATTCAGTACTTC; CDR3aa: CAGNRGTSNIQYF
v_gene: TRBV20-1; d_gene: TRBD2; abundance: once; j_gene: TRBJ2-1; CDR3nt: TGCAGTGCTAGAGATACCAGCGGGGGTTCCTACAATGAGCAGTTCTTC; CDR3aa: CSARDTSGGSYNEQFF
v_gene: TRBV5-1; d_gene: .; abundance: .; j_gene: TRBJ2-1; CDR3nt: TGCGCCAGCAGCTTGGAGCTATCCTACGAGCAGTTCTTC; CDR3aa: CASSLELSYEQFF
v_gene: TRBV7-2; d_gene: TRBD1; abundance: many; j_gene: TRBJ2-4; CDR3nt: TGTGCCAGCAGCGCCCACCGGACAGGACTAGCCAAAAACATTCAGTACTTC; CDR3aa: CASSAHRTGLAKNIQYF
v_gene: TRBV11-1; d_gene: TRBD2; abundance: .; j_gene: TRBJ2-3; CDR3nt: TGTGCCAGCAGCTTCGGGACTAGCCTTAGCACAGATACGCAGTATTTT; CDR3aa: CASSFGTSLSTDTQYF
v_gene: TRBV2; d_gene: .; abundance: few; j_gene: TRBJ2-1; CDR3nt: TGTGCCAGCAGCGTAATGAGCGGCTCCTACAATGAGCAGTTCTTC; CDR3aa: CASSVMSGSYNEQFF
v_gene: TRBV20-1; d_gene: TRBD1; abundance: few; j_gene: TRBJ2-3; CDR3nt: TGCAGTGCTAGGGACAGGCACACAGATACGCAGTATTTT; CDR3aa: CSARDRHTDTQYF
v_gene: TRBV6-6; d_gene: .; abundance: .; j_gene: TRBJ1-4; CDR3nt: TGTGCCAGCAGTTACGGGGGAGTTACCGAAAAACTGTTTTTT; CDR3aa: CASSYGGVTEKLFF
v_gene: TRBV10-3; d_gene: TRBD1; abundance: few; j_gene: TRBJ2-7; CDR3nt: TGTGCCATCAGAACCGGGACAGGGGGCCACGAGCAGTACTTC; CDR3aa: CAIRTGTGGHEQYF
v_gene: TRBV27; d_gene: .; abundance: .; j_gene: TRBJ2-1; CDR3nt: TGTGCCAGCAGTTACATGTTTGGGGGGCGCAATGAGCAGTTCTTC; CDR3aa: CASSYMFGGRNEQFF
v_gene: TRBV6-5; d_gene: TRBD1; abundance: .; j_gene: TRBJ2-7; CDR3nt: TGTGCCAGCAGGGACAGGGATGACGAGCAGTACTTC; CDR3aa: CASRDRDDEQYF
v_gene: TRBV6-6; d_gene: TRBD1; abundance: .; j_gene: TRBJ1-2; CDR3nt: TGTGCCAGCAGTCAAACAAGATTGACAGGGGTCCATGGCTACACCTTC; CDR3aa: CASSQTRLTGVHGYTF
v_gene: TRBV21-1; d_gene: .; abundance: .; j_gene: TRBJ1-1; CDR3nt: TGTGCCAGCAGCAAAGTCGACCGGGCCCAAACGCTTGAAGCTTTCTTT; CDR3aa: CASSKVDRAQTLEAFF
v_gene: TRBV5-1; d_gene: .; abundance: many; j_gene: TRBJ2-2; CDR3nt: TGTGCCAGCAGTTTACAGGGCACCGGGGAGCTGTTTTTT; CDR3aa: CASSLQGTGELFF
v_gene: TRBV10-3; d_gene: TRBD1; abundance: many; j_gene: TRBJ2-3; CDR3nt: TGTGCCATCACCCCAACAGGGGGGTTATTAGATACGCAGTATTTT; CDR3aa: CAITPTGGLLDTQYF
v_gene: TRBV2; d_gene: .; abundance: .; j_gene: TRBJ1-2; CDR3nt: TGTGCCAGCCGCGATGGGTGGGGGGGAAAGGATGGCTACACCTTC; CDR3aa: CASRDGWGGKDGYTF
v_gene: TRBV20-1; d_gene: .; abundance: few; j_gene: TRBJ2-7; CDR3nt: TGCAGTGCTAGAGTACGACTAGACAGCGAGCAGTACTTC; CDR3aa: CSARVRLDSEQYF
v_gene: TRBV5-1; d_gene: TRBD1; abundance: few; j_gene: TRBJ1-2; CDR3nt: TGCGCCAGCAGCTTGGGAAGGTTCAACCGGGACAGCCTATTCCGGAGGTACTATGGCTACACCTTC; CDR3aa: CASSLGRFNRDSLFRRYYGYTF
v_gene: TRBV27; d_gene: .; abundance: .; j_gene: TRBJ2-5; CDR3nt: TGTGCCAGCAGTTTCAAGGGACCCTACAATGAGCAGTACTTC; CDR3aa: CASSFKGPYNEQYF
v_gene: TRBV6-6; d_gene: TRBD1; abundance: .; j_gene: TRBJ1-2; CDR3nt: TGTGCCAGCAACCTACAGGGGAGGGATGGCTACACCTTC; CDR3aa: CASNLQGRDGYTF
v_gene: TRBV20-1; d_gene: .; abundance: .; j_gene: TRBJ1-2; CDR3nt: TGCAGTGCTAGGCAACAGGCGAGGGATAACTATGGCTACACCTTC; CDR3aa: CSARQQARDNYGYTF
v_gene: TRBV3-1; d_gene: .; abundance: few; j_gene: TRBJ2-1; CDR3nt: TGTGCCAGCAGCCAAGATCCCCTTCGGACCAACGGAGACAATGAGCAGTTCTTC; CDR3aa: CASSQDPLRTNGDNEQFF
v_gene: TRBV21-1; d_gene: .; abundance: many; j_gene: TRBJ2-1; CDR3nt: TGTGCCAGCAGCAAAGAGGACAGGGAAAATGAGCAGTTCTTC; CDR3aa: CASSKEDRENEQFF
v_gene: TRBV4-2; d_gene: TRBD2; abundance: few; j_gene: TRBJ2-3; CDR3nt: TGTGCCAGCAGCCATGGGGGGGGTGAAGATACGCAGTATTTT; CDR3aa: CASSHGGGEDTQYF
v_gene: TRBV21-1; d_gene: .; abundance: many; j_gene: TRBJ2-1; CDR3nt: TGTGCCAGCAGCAAAATTGGTAGACAATACAATGAGCAGTTCTTC; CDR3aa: CASSKIGRQYNEQFF
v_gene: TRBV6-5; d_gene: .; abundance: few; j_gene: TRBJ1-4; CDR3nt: TGTGCCAGCAAGGGGGGCCCGAATGAAAAACTGTTTTTT; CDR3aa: CASKGGPNEKLFF
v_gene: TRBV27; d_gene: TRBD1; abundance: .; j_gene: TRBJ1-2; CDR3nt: TGTGCCAGCAGTATCGCCGGGACAGGGGGCATTGGCTACACCTTC; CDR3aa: CASSIAGTGGIGYTF
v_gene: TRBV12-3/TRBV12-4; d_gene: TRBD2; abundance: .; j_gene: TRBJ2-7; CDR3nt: TGTGCCACGCACCCTAGAGCGGGAGCTTCCTACAATGAGCAGTACTTC; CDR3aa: CATHPRAGASYNEQYF
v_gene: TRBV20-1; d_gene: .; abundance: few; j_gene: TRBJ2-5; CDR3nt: TGCAGTGCTAGAGGCCTAGCCGCGACCCAGTACTTC; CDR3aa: CSARGLAATQYF
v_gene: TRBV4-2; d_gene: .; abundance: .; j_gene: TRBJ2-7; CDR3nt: TGTGCCAGCAGCCGGACAGAATTATACGAGCAGTACTTC; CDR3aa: CASSRTELYEQYF
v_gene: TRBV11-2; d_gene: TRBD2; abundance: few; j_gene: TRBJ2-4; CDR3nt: TGTGCCAGCAGCTTCGGGGAGCGGGAGAGGTACTTC; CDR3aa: CASSFGERERYF
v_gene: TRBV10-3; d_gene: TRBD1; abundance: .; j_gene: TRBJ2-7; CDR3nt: TGTGCCACGAGACCGGGACAGCCTTACGAGCAGTACTTC; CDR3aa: CATRPGQPYEQYF
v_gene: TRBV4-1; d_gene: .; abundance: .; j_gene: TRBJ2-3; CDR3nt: TGCGCCAGCAGCCAATTCGGGATCCCCACAGATACGCAGTATTTT; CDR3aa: CASSQFGIPTDTQYF
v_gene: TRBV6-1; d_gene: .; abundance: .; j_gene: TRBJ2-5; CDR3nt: TGTGCCAGCAGTGGAGTCCGGAAAGAGACCCAGTACTTC; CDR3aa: CASSGVRKETQYF
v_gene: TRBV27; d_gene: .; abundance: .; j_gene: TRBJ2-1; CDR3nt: TGTGCCAGCAGTTTACTTAGAACGGATGAGCAGTTCTTC; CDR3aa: CASSLLRTDEQFF
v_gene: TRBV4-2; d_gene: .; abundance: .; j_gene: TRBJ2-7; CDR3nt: TGTGCCAGCAGCCAAGAAGGCGGTGCCTACGAGCAGTACTTC; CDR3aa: CASSQEGGAYEQYF
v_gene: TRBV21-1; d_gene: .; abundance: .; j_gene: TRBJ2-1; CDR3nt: TGTGCCAGCAGCAAAGCTCCGGGACTGCAATCTACAAATGAGCAGTTCTTC; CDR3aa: CASSKAPGLQSTNEQFF
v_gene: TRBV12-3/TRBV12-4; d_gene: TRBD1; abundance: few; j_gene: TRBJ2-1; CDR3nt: TGTGCCACCACACCGGGGGACAGGCCTTACAATGAGCAGTTCTTC; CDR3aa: CATTPGDRPYNEQFF